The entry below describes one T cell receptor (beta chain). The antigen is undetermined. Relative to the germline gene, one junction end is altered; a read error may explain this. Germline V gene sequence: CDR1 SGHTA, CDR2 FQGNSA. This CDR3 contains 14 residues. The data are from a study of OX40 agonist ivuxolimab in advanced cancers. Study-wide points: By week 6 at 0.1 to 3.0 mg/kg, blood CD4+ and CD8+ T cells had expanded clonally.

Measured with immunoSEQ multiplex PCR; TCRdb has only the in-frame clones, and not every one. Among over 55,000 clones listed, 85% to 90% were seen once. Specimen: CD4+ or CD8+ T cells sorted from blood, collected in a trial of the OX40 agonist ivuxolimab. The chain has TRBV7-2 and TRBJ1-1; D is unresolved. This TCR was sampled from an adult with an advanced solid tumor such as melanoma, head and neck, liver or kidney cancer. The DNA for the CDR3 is TGTGCCAGCAGCATAGCACCGCGGGTCACTGAAGCTTTCTTT. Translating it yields CASSIAPRVTEAFF.